Described below is a single TCR beta chain sequence and its context. Its antigen target is currently unknown. No clone much larger than this one lies a single base away; base qualities are absent. This entry comes from a study of CD8 T cells in Susac syndrome (dated by TCRdb to about 2019). For the wider study: The study used repertoire sequencing to test whether antigen drove CD8+ T cell activation and differentiation in Susac syndrome. The paper as a whole reports these results and caveats: The study acknowledged that relatively few individuals were included in the TCR sequencing and HLA analysis.

Counted from cysteine to phenylalanine, this CDR3 has 17 amino acids. Only the CDR3 region is kept as DNA, spanning 51 bases read in frame from base 1. The germline V gene encodes CDR1 LNHNV and CDR2 YYDKDF (reference sequence). The junction shows trimming of 2 bases on V and 1 base on J, and the gene matches do not reach 9 bases of it. Peripheral blood CD8+ and CD4+ T cells from healthy donors, Susac syndrome patients and multiple sclerosis patients were profiled using high-throughput TCR beta sequencing. Treatment-naive patients with stable or active relapsing-remitting disease fulfilling revised McDonald criteria were used as multiple sclerosis controls. CD8+ TEMRA cells were enriched by FACS, while bulk CD8+ and CD4+ T cells were purified by magnetic negative isolation. Blood was collected in EDTA tubes and processed within 24 hours, with PBMCs isolated through density gradient centrifugation. PBMCs intended for TCR sequencing were cryopreserved in liquid nitrogen and thawed later in a water bath at 37 degrees C. A purity of at least 90% was achieved for sorted or isolated CD4+, CD8+ and CD8+ TEMRA cells.

RNA was extracted using the RNeasy kit, and about 0.45 to 1 microgram was reverse transcribed with random hexamers. The immunoSEQ multiplex PCR assay, covering 54 Vbeta and 13 Jbeta segments, was used to amplify TCR beta CDR3 regions. PCR amplification bias was corrected using a synthetic template baseline for primer optimization and computational correction. The source study handled its data this way. Only productive sequences were kept, with reads annotated to V, D and J genes according to IMGT and analyzed in immunoSEQ Analyzer. To calculate clonality, Shannon entropy was normalized by log2 of the number of productive unique sequences and then subtracted from one. For each patient and control, public and private clones were evaluated within the 100 most prevalent clones. A clone was defined as Susac-specific if it was absent from the healthy and MS cohorts, from 1052 published viral clones and from other ImmuneACCESS disease sequences. In-frame beta chains were kept once TCRdb had trimmed the public reads at Q25 with fastp and called clones with MiXCR. Rows matching on CDR3 protein sequence are summarized as one entry with the most common DNA and genes. It is TCRdb's table, rather than the study itself, that gives the V and J calls and clone size. Across this sample there are approximately 230,000 distinct CDR3 sequences, with just over 90% seen only once. The ten largest clonotypes hold 0.07% to 0.09% of the sample.

Recombination linked TRBV15 to TRBJ1-1; TRBD1 fits 8 bases in the junction. This sequence originates from a human donor with multiple sclerosis. The sample taken for sequencing was CD4+ T cells from PBMCs. The bases read TGTGCCACCAGCAGACCCAACCCGGGACAGGCGAACACTGAAGCTTTCTTT. This gives the protein CATSRPNPGQANTEAFF.